The 21 T cell receptor beta chains reported below all come from one sample, sequenced in a study of T cell repertoires in cytomegalovirus infection. These receptors' targets are unknown. MiXCR, applied by TCRdb to the reads, yields one record per CDR3 protein. The sample has roughly 500,000 distinct CDR3 sequences, more than 40% seen once. The sample here was cultured PBMCs, taken from culture after CMV antigen stimulation. The receptors here all came from a human donor in good health (CMV status not recorded). Some clones in this sample may be carry-over from other donors' samples.

V gene TRBV7-8 combines with J gene TRBJ2-1; 7 nucleotides match TRBD2. Germline lookup yields CDR1 SGHVS and CDR2 FQNEAQ. Trimming cost V 8 bases and J 3 bases; bases outside gene matches: 7. This CDR3 comprises 14 residues. The CDR3 is CASGYSSGYNEQFF. In nucleotides, the CDR3 is TGTGCCAGCGGATACTCTAGCGGCTACAATGAGCAGTTCTTC. Full variable domain (remainder filled in from reference TRBV7-8 and TRBJ2-1): GAGVSQSPRYKVAKRGQDVALRCDPISGHVSLFWYQQALGQGPEFLTYFQNEAQLDKSGLPSDRFFAERPEGSVSTLKIQRTQQEDSAVYLCASGYSSGYNEQFFGPGTRLTVL.

The chain has TRBV6-2 or TRBV6-3 and TRBJ2-7; the D gene is possibly TRBD1 (6 bases). Germline loops: CDR1 MNHEY, CDR2 SVGEGT. The V and J ends lost 2 bases and 4 bases respectively, with 15 bases between them. CDR3 length equals 15 residues. CDR3 coding DNA: TGTGCCAGCAGTTACCAACCGAACAGGGCTTACGAGCAGTACTTC. Protein: CASSYQPNRAYEQYF.

This clonotype was counted a few times. This chain links TRBV7-8 with TRBJ2-7, with TRBD1 as a possible D gene (6 bases). The CDR3 loop spans 18 amino acids. The V and J ends lost 6 bases and 0 bases respectively, with 24 bases between them. The germline V gene encodes CDR1 SGHVS and CDR2 FQNEAQ. DNA for the CDR3: TGTGCCAGCAGAGACCTAAACTACCGGGACACCGACTCCTACGAGCAGTACTTC. This encodes CASRDLNYRDTDSYEQYF.

The V call is TRBV7-2, the J call TRBJ2-1; 10 nucleotides agree with TRBD1. V gave up 5 bases and J gave up 3 bases; unmatched junction bases: 4. The CDR3 extends over 15 amino acids. Germline CDR1 and CDR2: SGHTA and FQGNSA. The DNA of the CDR3 is TGTGCCAGCAGCGATCGGACAGGGGGCTACAATGAGCAGTTCTTC. As protein: CASSDRTGGYNEQFF.

As for this clonotype: Germline is not matched at one junction end, which may reflect a read error. This chain connects TRBV7-9 to TRBJ2-4; D uncertain. The germline V gene encodes CDR1 SEHNR and CDR2 FQNEAQ (reference sequence). The CDR3 runs to 12 residues. The CDR3 reads CASSYIRQPLGF. CDR3 sequence (DNA): TGTGCCAGCAGCTACATACGGCAGCCGCTCGGTTTC.

This clonotype was seen only once. The rearrangement uses TRBV20-1 and TRBJ2-1, with 9 bases identical to TRBD1. Germline V lookup: CDR1 DFQATT, CDR2 SNEGSKA (reference sequence). Germline trimming cut 0 bases from V and 8 bases from J; bases unmatched to any gene: 5. The CDR3 consists of 14 residues. CDR3 coding DNA: TGCAGTGCTAGAGACCGGACAGGGGTACATGAGCAGTTCTTC. This codes for CSARDRTGVHEQFF.

This chain joins TRBV12-3 or TRBV12-4 and TRBJ1-6; maybe TRBD1 (5 bases). This CDR3 spans 14 amino acids. V lost 5 bases and J lost 4, with 9 bases in between. CDR3 in amino acids: CASSQGRYNSPLHF. The CDR3 nucleotides are TGTGCCAGCAGTCAGGGACGGTATAATTCACCCCTCCACTTT.

The chain is built from TRBV20-1 and TRBJ1-1, with D hard to call. V was pared by 5 bases and J by 3 bases, with 16 bases between. Germline lookup yields CDR1 DFQATT and CDR2 SNEGSKA (reference sequence). This CDR3 is 14 amino acids long. CDR3 loop: CSARLGGPYTEAFF. CDR3 nucleotide sequence: TGCAGTGCTCGTCTCGGAGGGCCGTACACTGAAGCTTTCTTT.

The chain recombines TRBV7-6 with TRBJ2-1; 13 nucleotides align to TRBD2. Germline CDR1 SGHVS, CDR2 FNYEAQ. The CDR3 consists of 16 residues. V lost 5 bases, J lost 10 bases, and 11 bases stayed unmatched. The CDR3 spells CASSPIGLAGVGEQFF. In DNA, the CDR3 is TGTGCCAGCAGCCCAATAGGACTAGCGGGAGTGGGAGAGCAGTTCTTC.

The V call is TRBV12-3 or TRBV12-4, the J call TRBJ2-3; no clear D. Trimming took 6 bases from V and 9 from J, leaving 19 bases between them. This CDR3 comprises 14 residues. The CDR3 DNA reads TGTGCCAGCAGCTGGAACGCCCTCGGTGCCACGCAGTATTTT. Its translation is CASSWNALGATQYF.

This clonotype was seen repeatedly, ten times or more. This chain's CDR3 is CASSFGAYNEQFF. The DNA of the CDR3 is TGTGCCAGCAGCTTCGGCGCATACAATGAGCAGTTCTTC. The rearrangement uses TRBV7-2 and TRBJ2-1; D call uncertain. V lost 3 bases, J lost 4 bases, and 7 bases lay in between. Per the germline V gene, CDR1 is SGHTA and CDR2 is FQGNSA. This CDR3 contains 13 residues.

There are a few counts of this clonotype. The V call is TRBV7-2, the J call TRBJ2-2; D is possibly TRBD1 (6 bases). The CDR3 spans 15 residues. V was trimmed by 3 bases and J by 6 bases, leaving 14 bases between them. Germline V gene data show CDR1 as SGHTA and CDR2 as FQGNSA. CDR3 residues: CASSFPQGFAGELFF. CDR3 DNA: TGTGCCAGCAGCTTCCCGCAGGGGTTTGCCGGGGAGCTGTTTTTT.

The sample holds a few counts of this clonotype. The rearrangement links TRBV7-2 to TRBJ1-4, with 8 bases that match TRBD1. The CDR3 contains 15 residues. The trim removed 5 bases at V and 8 bases at J, leaving 10 bases unmatched. Germline V gene data show CDR1 as SGHTA and CDR2 as FQGNSA. This CDR3 reads CASSVKTGEREKLFF. In DNA, the CDR3 is TGTGCCAGCAGCGTGAAGACAGGGGAACGAGAAAAACTGTTTTTT.

This chain uses TRBV7-2 with TRBJ1-6; D is ambiguous. Trimming left V 3 bases short and J 0 bases short, with 9 bases between. CDR3 length: 16 amino acids. Germline V gene lookup returns CDR1 SGHTA and CDR2 FQGNSA. The CDR3 here is CASSFAVSSYNSPLHF. CDR3 sequence (DNA): TGTGCCAGCAGCTTCGCAGTGAGCTCCTATAATTCACCCCTCCACTTT.

This clonotype was recorded a few times. The rearrangement uses TRBV12-3 or TRBV12-4 and TRBJ1-5; weak D call: TRBD1 (5 bases). The CDR3 extends over 15 amino acids. The V end was cut by 6 bases, the J end by 6 bases, with 18 bases between. This CDR3 is CASSTGSQGAQPQHF. As DNA, the CDR3 is TGTGCCAGCAGCACCGGGTCCCAGGGTGCTCAGCCCCAGCATTTT.

A few counts support this clonotype. The chain recombines TRBV7-2 with TRBJ2-7; D is unclear. The CDR3 loop spans 14 amino acids. V was cut by 1 base and J by 2 bases, with 9 bases left in between. CDR1 SGHTA and CDR2 FQGNSA come from the germline V gene. The CDR3 region has the DNA TGTGCCAGCAGCTTAGATCCCTTTACCTACGAGCAGTACTTC. The encoded protein is CASSLDPFTYEQYF.

CDR3 residues: CASSYGADSTDTQYF. CDR3 nucleotide sequence: TGTGCCAGCAGTTACGGGGCGGATAGCACAGATACGCAGTATTTT. The rearrangement joins TRBV6-2 or TRBV6-3 to TRBJ2-3; TRBD1 might be the D (5 bases). The germline V and J ends were trimmed by 2 bases and 0 bases, with 9 bases remaining between them. CDR3 length: 15 amino acids. Germline CDR1 is MNHEY and CDR2 is SVGEGT.

The chain carries TRBV7-6 and TRBJ2-5; D unresolved. In germline, CDR1 is SGHVS, CDR2 FNYEAQ. V was clipped by 1 base and J by 9 bases, with 6 bases between them. There are 11 residues in the CDR3. The chain's CDR3 is CASSLEGAQYF. The CDR3 nucleotides read TGTGCCAGCAGCTTAGAGGGTGCCCAGTACTTC.

This clonotype was counted between two and nine times. The gene calls are TRBV11-2 and TRBJ2-7, with D possibly TRBD1 on 5 matching bases. In germline, CDR1 is SGHAT, CDR2 FQNNGV. The ends were cut back, 5 bases at V and 1 base at J, with 9 bases in the middle. CDR3 length equals 13 residues. In DNA form, the CDR3 reads TGTGCCAGCAGCGCAGGGTTGTCCTACGAGCAGTACTTC. Translated, it gives CASSAGLSYEQYF.

CDR3 region: CASSLATGDNQPQHF. Here the CDR3 DNA reads TGTGCCAGCAGCTTAGCGACAGGGGATAATCAGCCCCAGCATTTT. V is TRBV7-2 and J is TRBJ1-5, with 8 bases aligning to TRBD1. Germline lookup yields CDR1 SGHTA and CDR2 FQGNSA. The CDR3 is 15 residues long. The V gene end was trimmed by 0 bases and the J gene end by 4 bases; junction bases not matched to a gene: 2.

Ten or more counts support this clonotype. The rearrangement links TRBV7-8 to TRBJ2-3, with 7 bases lining up with TRBD2. CDR1 SGHVS and CDR2 FQNEAQ come from the germline V gene. J gave up 5 bases and V 1 base, and 6 bases lay outside the gene matches. The length of the CDR3 is 15 residues. The CDR3 region has the DNA TGTGCCAGCAGCTTAGAAACATCGGGAGGAGATACGCAGTATTTT. This encodes CASSLETSGGDTQYF.